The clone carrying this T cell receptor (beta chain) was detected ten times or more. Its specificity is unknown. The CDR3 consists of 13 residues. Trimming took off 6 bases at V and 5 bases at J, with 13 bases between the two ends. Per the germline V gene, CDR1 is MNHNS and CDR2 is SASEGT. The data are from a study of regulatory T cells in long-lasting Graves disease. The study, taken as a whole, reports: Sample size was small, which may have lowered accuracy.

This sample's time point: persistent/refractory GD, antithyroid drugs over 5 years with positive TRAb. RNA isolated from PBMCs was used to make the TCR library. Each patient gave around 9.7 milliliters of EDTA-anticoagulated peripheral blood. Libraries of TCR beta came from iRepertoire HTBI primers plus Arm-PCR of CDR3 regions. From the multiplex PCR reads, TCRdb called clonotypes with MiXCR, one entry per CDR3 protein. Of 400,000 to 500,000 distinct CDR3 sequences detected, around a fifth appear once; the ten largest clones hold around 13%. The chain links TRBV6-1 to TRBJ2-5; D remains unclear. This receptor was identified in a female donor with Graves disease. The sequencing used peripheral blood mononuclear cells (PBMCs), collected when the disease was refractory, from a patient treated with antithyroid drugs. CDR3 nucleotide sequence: TGTGCCAGCAGCCAAGAGTCCACGGAGACCCAGTACTTC. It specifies CASSQESTETQYF.